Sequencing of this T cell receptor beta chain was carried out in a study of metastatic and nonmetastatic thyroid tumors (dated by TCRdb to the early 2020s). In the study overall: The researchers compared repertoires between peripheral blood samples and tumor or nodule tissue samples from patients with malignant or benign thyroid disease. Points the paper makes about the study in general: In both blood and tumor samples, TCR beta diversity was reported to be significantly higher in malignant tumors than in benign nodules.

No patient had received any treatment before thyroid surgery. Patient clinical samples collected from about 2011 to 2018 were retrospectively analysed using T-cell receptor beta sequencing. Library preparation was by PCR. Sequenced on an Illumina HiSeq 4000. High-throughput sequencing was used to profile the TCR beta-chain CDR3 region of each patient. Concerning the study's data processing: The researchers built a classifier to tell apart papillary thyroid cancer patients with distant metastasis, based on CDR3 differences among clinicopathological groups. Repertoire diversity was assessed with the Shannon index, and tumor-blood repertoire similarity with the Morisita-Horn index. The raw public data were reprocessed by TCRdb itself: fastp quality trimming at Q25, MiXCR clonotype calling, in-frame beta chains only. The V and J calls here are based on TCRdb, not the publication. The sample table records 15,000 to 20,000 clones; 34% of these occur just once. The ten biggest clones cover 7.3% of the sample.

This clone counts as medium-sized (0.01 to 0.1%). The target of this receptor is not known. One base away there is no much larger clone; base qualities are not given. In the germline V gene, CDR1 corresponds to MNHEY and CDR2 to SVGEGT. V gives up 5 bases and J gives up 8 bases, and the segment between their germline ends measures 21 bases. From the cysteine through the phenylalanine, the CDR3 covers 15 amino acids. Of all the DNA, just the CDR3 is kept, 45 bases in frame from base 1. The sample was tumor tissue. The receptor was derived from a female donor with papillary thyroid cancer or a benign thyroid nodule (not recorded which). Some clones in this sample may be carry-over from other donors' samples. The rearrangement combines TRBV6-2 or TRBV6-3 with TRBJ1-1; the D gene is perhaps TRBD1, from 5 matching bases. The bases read TGTGCCAGCAGTCTCCAAGGCCGGGGGAGGAGGGAAGCTTTCTTT. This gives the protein CASSLQGRGRREAFF.